The present entry profiles one T cell receptor (beta chain) with its context. The length of the CDR3 is 10 residues. Germline-derived CDR1 and CDR2 are SGHAT and FQNNGV. V gave up 4 bases and J gave up 5 bases, with 3 bases separating them. This sample was included in a study of T cell responses to AZD1222 COVID-19 vaccine. Profiled with immunoSEQ multiplex PCR; TCRdb holds only in-frame clones, not every one. The sample has under 200,000 clones, roughly nine tenths seen once. The receptor's source is an adult who received the AZD1222 COVID-19 vaccine. The J gene is TRBJ2-7, the V gene TRBV11-2; no clear D gene. This specimen was peripheral blood, taken 28 days after the second AZD1222 dose. The CDR3 loop is CASSSDEQYF. CDR3 bases: TGTGCCAGCAGCTCGGACGAGCAGTACTTC.